These 23 T cell receptor beta chains share one sample of origin, sequenced in a study of early T cells in non-severe SARS-CoV-2 infection. TCRdb used MiXCR to reprocess the 5' RACE reads, holding one entry per CDR3 protein. The table includes 77,000 or so distinct CDR3 sequences, roughly 15% detected once. The specimen was whole blood, collected at baseline. The receptors come from an adult who was a healthcare worker with PCR-confirmed SARS-CoV-2 infection or an uninfected control (not recorded which).

This clonotype was counted at least ten times. The chain couples TRBV20-1 to TRBJ1-1, with a tentative D call TRBD1 (5 bases). This CDR3 comprises 11 residues. V was shortened by 3 bases and J by 4 bases, with 6 bases between the two germline ends. Germline CDR1 is DFQATT and CDR2 is SNEGSKA (reference sequence). CDR3: CSASRVTEAFF. CDR3 coding DNA: TGCAGTGCTAGCAGGGTCACTGAAGCTTTCTTT.

In this sample, this clonotype turned up many times. The chain is built from TRBV12-3 or TRBV12-4 and TRBJ2-4, with TRBD1 matching 10 bases. V shed 5 bases, J shed 9 bases, and the junction held 10 bases outside the gene matches. The CDR3 loop spans 15 amino acids. CDR3: CASSLTGGRLGIQYF. The CDR3 bases are TGTGCCAGCAGTCTGACAGGGGGCAGGTTAGGCATTCAGTACTTC.

This clonotype has just a few counts. The chain combines TRBV3-1 with TRBJ2-1, with TRBD2 matching 13 bases. The length of the CDR3 is 17 residues. V lost 3 bases to trimming and J lost 4 bases; unmatched junction nucleotides: 6. CDR1 LGHDT and CDR2 YNNKEL come from the germline V gene (reference sequence). The DNA of the CDR3 is TGTGCCAGCAGCCATCAAGGGACTAGCGGGGAGTACAATGAGCAGTTCTTC. It is translated as CASSHQGTSGEYNEQFF.

This clonotype was seen a few times. This sequence joins TRBV28 and TRBJ1-5; D ambiguous. CDR3 size: 14 residues. Germline V lookup: CDR1 MDHEN, CDR2 SYDVKM. V was trimmed by 3 bases and J by 6 bases, leaving 12 bases between them. The CDR3 DNA follows: TGTGCCAGCAGTTTTCAAGGGAATCGTCAGCCCCAGCATTTT. It yields the protein CASSFQGNRQPQHF.

This clonotype was counted ten times or more. This chain connects TRBV7-9 to TRBJ2-4; perhaps TRBD2 as D (5 bases). The CDR3 runs to 14 residues. Trimming stripped 6 bases from V and 7 bases from J, with 16 bases between. Germline values: CDR1 SEHNR, CDR2 FQNEAQ (reference sequence). The CDR3 region is CASSFTGNPNIQYF. DNA for the CDR3: TGTGCCAGCAGTTTTACCGGGAACCCCAACATTCAGTACTTC.

This clonotype has ten or more counts. This chain links TRBV7-8 with TRBJ2-2, with D perhaps TRBD1 or TRBD2 (6 bases each). The V end lost 5 bases, the J end lost 5 bases, and 21 bases lay between the germline ends. Looked up from germline, CDR1 is SGHVS and CDR2 is FQNEAQ. The CDR3 covers 17 residues. As DNA, the CDR3 is TGTGCCAGCAGCCCAGAGAGGGGCCAGGGGAGGACCGGGGAGCTGTTTTTT. It codes for CASSPERGQGRTGELFF. The full variable domain, in which reference TRBV7-8 and TRBJ2-2 provide the parts outside the CDR3, is GAGVSQSPRYKVAKRGQDVALRCDPISGHVSLFWYQQALGQGPEFLTYFQNEAQLDKSGLPSDRFFAERPEGSVSTLKIQRTQQEDSAVYLCASSPERGQGRTGELFFGEGSRLTVL.

This chain connects TRBV18 to TRBJ2-3; unclear D gene. The CDR3 totals 13 residues. CDR1 and CDR2 from the germline V gene are KGHSH and LQKENI. Trimming stripped 3 bases from V and 6 bases from J, with 10 bases between. This CDR3 reads CASSPGFEDTQYF. The CDR3 DNA sequence: TGTGCCAGCTCACCTGGGTTCGAGGATACGCAGTATTTT.

This chain joins TRBV5-1 and TRBJ1-2; a possible D gene is TRBD1 (6 bases). The V gene lost 4 bases and the J gene lost 5 bases, with 15 bases spanning the gap. Per germline, CDR1 SGHRS and CDR2 YFSETQ. This CDR3 is built from 14 residues. The CDR3 DNA reads as TGCGCCAGCAGCCCGCGGACAGACAAATATGGCTACACCTTC. It is translated as CASSPRTDKYGYTF.

The rearrangement joins TRBV5-1 to TRBJ2-2, with 10 bases that match TRBD2. Germline CDR1 SGHRS, CDR2 YFSETQ. Germline trimming cut 5 bases from V and 1 base from J; bases unmatched to any gene: 2. The CDR3 runs to 15 residues. In nucleotides, the CDR3 is TGCGCCAGCAGGTGGACTAGCGGGAACACCGGGGAGCTGTTTTTT. It encodes CASRWTSGNTGELFF.

The chain uses TRBV20-1 and TRBJ2-1; 9 bases are shared with TRBD1. Germline trimming cut 2 bases from V and 16 bases from J; bases unmatched to any gene: 12. The CDR3 contains 13 residues. Germline lookup yields CDR1 DFQATT and CDR2 SNEGSKA (reference sequence). The CDR3 coding sequence is TGCAGTGCTAGACCTGCGGGAGACAGGGGGTTATTCTTC. It is translated as CSARPAGDRGLFF.

V and J are TRBV11-3 and TRBJ1-1, with D perhaps TRBD1 (6 bases). The CDR3 extends over 14 amino acids. The germline V gene encodes CDR1 SGHNT and CDR2 YENEEA. V was cut by 3 bases and J by 9 bases, with 17 bases left in between. CDR3 region: CASSLQAEGEKAFF. The CDR3 DNA is TGTGCCAGCAGCTTGCAGGCCGAGGGGGAAAAAGCTTTCTTT. The entire variable domain, with the rest obtained from reference TRBV11-3 and TRBJ1-1, is as follows: EAGVVQSPRYKIIEKKQPVAFWCNPISGHNTLYWYLQNLGQGPELLIRYENEEAVDDSQLPKDRFSAERLKGVDSTLKIQPAELGDSAVYLCASSLQAEGEKAFFGQGTRLTVV.

The CDR3 sequence is CASSLNGGRSNEQFF. Written as DNA, the CDR3 is TGTGCCAGCAGCTTGAACGGCGGGAGGTCCAATGAGCAGTTCTTC. The gene calls are TRBV7-3 and TRBJ2-1; 8 nucleotides line up with TRBD2. The CDR3 runs 15 residues. After removal of 3 bases from V and 6 bases from J, the junction contained 7 bases not matched to a gene. Per the germline V gene, CDR1 is SGHTA and CDR2 is FQGTGA.

Only a few counts were recorded for this clonotype. The chain combines TRBV7-9 with TRBJ2-7, with D perhaps TRBD1 or TRBD2 (5 bases each). This CDR3 region has 12 residues. V was trimmed by 1 base and J by 6 bases, leaving 7 bases between them. Germline values: CDR1 SEHNR, CDR2 FQNEAQ (reference sequence). The CDR3 region is CASSLGGTEQYF. The CDR3 DNA follows: TGTGCCAGCAGCTTAGGAGGGACCGAGCAGTACTTC.

This clonotype was counted at least ten times. The rearrangement uses TRBV29-1 and TRBJ2-1, with 9 bases aligning to TRBD2. Trimming cost V 6 bases and J 6 bases; bases outside gene matches: 3. This CDR3 is built from 12 residues. Looked up from germline, CDR1 is SQVTM and CDR2 is ANQGSEA. The CDR3 nucleotides are TGCAGCGTCCCGGGACTAGCCAATGAGCAGTTCTTC. Translating it yields CSVPGLANEQFF.

This clonotype was found a few times. J is TRBJ1-1 and V is TRBV7-9; 7 bases align to TRBD1. Germline values: CDR1 SEHNR, CDR2 FQNEAQ (reference sequence). The CDR3 covers 12 residues. The V and J ends lost 5 bases and 5 bases, in that order; junction bases with no gene match: 2. CDR3: CASSPGGTEAFF. The CDR3 DNA follows: TGTGCCAGCAGCCCAGGGGGAACTGAAGCTTTCTTT.

This chain uses TRBV18 with TRBJ2-1; 7 bases line up with TRBD2. Germline V gene data show CDR1 as KGHSH and CDR2 as LQKENI. The CDR3 runs to 13 residues. V lost 3 bases, J lost 10 bases, and 6 bases stayed unmatched. DNA of the CDR3: TGTGCCAGCTCACCCGGGACTAAAGACGAGCAGTTCTTC. It codes for CASSPGTKDEQFF. Supplemented by reference TRBV18 and TRBJ2-1, the full variable domain reads NAGVMQNPRHLVRRRGQEARLRCSPMKGHSHVYWYRQLPEEGLKFMVYLQKENIIDESGMPKERFSAEFPKEGPSILRIQQVVRGDSAAYFCASSPGTKDEQFFGPGTRLTVL.

V is TRBV25-1 and J is TRBJ2-3, with unresolved D. CDR1 and CDR2 (germline): MGHDK, SYGVNS. The CDR3 spans 12 residues. V gave up 4 bases and J gave up 6 bases, with 8 bases separating them. CDR3 sequence reads: CASSAHADTQYF. The DNA of the CDR3 is TGTGCCAGCAGTGCGCATGCGGATACGCAGTATTTT. Full variable domain (missing parts from reference TRBV25-1 and TRBJ2-3): EADIYQTPRYLVIGTGKKITLECSQTMGHDKMYWYQQDPGMELHLIHYSYGVNSTEKGDLSSESTVSRIRTEHFPLTLESARPSHTSQYLCASSAHADTQYFGPGTRLTVL.

This clonotype was seen repeatedly, ten times or more. The gene calls are TRBV30 and TRBJ2-3; TRBD1 might be the D (5 bases). This CDR3 spans 14 amino acids. Germline V gene lookup returns CDR1 GTSNPN and CDR2 SVGIG (reference sequence). V lost 0 bases to trimming and J lost 2 bases, with 9 bases between them. CDR3 in DNA: TGTGCCTGGAGTGTACAAGGGGCCACAGATACGCAGTATTTT. It specifies CAWSVQGATDTQYF.

This clonotype has a count of ten or more. V is TRBV4-1 and J is TRBJ1-2; maybe TRBD1 (6 bases). Germline CDR1 reads MGHRA; CDR2 reads YSYEKL. V was trimmed by 4 bases and J by 5 bases, leaving 17 bases between them. The CDR3 has 15 residues. Here the CDR3 reads CASSPSRRGGYGYTF. The CDR3 DNA is TGCGCCAGCAGCCCATCACGGCGAGGGGGGTATGGCTACACCTTC.

The rearrangement joins TRBV7-9 to TRBJ2-1, with 8 bases identical to TRBD2. The V gene's germline CDR1 is SEHNR and CDR2 FQNEAQ (reference sequence). The V and J ends lost 8 bases and 5 bases, in that order; junction bases with no gene match: 5. This CDR3 comprises 13 residues. The CDR3 nucleotides are TGTGCCAGCGGAGCGGGAGCTAACAATGAGCAGTTCTTC. It is translated as CASGAGANNEQFF.

The CDR3 DNA reads as TGTGCCAGCAGTTTATTAGTAGCGGGAGGACTAATGTACGAGCAGTACTTC. Its protein is CASSLLVAGGLMYEQYF. This chain connects TRBV27 to TRBJ2-7, with TRBD2 matching 10 bases. Germline V lookup: CDR1 MNHEY, CDR2 SMNVEV (reference sequence). This CDR3 has 17 amino acids. Trimming took 1 base from V and 4 from J; bases not matched to a gene: 10.

This chain uses TRBV20-1 with TRBJ1-1; the D gene is possibly TRBD1 (6 bases). The ends were cut back, 0 bases at V and 3 bases at J, with 11 bases in the middle. The V gene's germline CDR1 is DFQATT and CDR2 SNEGSKA (reference sequence). This CDR3 contains 14 residues. CDR3 bases: TGCAGTGCTAGAGAAGGGGGACGCGACACTGAAGCTTTCTTT. This sequence encodes CSAREGGRDTEAFF.

This chain connects TRBV12-3 or TRBV12-4 to TRBJ1-5, with D hard to call. The CDR3 is 15 amino acids. V was cut by 3 bases and J by 4 bases, with 13 bases left in between. The CDR3 nucleotides read TGTGCCAGCAGTTTTATTTCGGGAGGAAATCAGCCCCAGCATTTT. It codes for CASSFISGGNQPQHF.